The TCR beta chain under discussion was sequenced for a study of T cell responses to AZD1222 COVID-19 vaccine. On the study more broadly: Pooled together were second doses at about 4 or about 12 weeks. Overall study results and limits: Vaccination with two AZD1222 doses was followed by a rise in Spike-specific TCR breadth and depth. Unmutated regions of variants are reportedly targeted by nearly half of spike-specific TCRs. Sampling captured repertoires only after the peak T cell response.

This table comes from immunoSEQ multiplex PCR, and its TCRdb copy is limited to in-frame clones, with some not included. The sample has about 120,000 clones, approximately 92% seen once; the top ten hold roughly 13%. This CDR3 spans 12 amino acids. Germline V CDR1 and CDR2: MNHEY, SVGAGI. As for this clone: The antigen is not known.

The receptor comes from an adult in good health. This material consisted of peripheral blood, taken on day 0 of AZD1222 vaccination. V gene TRBV6-5 combines with J gene TRBJ1-2, with 8 bases that match TRBD1. The chain's CDR3 is CATGTGDYGYTF. The CDR3 coding sequence is TGTGCGACCGGGACAGGAGACTATGGCTACACCTTC.